These 21 T cell receptor beta chains were sequenced from one sample in a study of blood T cells in healthy people across ages. A second PCR of roughly 6 to 12 cycles used a sample-barcoded 5' primer and a J-beta primer mix. TCRdb fed the 5' RACE reads into MiXCR, producing one record per CDR3 protein. Counted here are 1.6 million or so distinct CDR3 sequences, 30% to 35% occurring once; the ten biggest clones make up approximately 10%. Sequenced input: blood. The receptors come from a woman in her twenties or thirties in good health.

The V and J genes are TRBV3-1 and TRBJ2-7; D is unclear. The CDR3 runs to 14 residues. Trimming shortened V by 2 bases and J by 6 bases, and 14 bases separated the two germline ends. The V gene's germline CDR1 is LGHDT and CDR2 YNNKEL (reference sequence). The CDR3 DNA reads TGTGCCAGCAGCCAAAAGGGTTTCGCCCTCGAGCAGTACTTC. Its protein is CASSQKGFALEQYF.

The chain carries TRBV29-1 and TRBJ2-5; D is unresolved. V gave up 5 bases and J gave up 5 bases, with 12 bases separating them. The CDR3 has 12 amino acids. Per the germline V gene, CDR1 is SQVTM and CDR2 is ANQGSEA. The CDR3 region has the DNA TGCAGCGTTAGTGCCCGACGGGAGACCCAGTACTTC. Translation: CSVSARRETQYF.

V is TRBV20-1 and J is TRBJ2-7; 7 bases map to TRBD1. V dropped 5 bases and J dropped 2; count of bases not matched to a gene: 6. Per the germline V gene, CDR1 is DFQATT and CDR2 is SNEGSKA (reference sequence). CDR3 length: 13 amino acids. The CDR3 reads CSAYSDRTYEQYF. CDR3 nucleotide sequence: TGCAGTGCTTATTCGGACAGGACCTACGAGCAGTACTTC.

This clonotype occurred a few times. This chain uses TRBV18 with TRBJ2-7; D perhaps matches TRBD2 (5 bases). V dropped 4 bases and J dropped 6 bases, with 16 bases sitting between them. Germline V gives CDR1 KGHSH, CDR2 LQKENI. This CDR3 spans 14 amino acids. This chain's CDR3 is CASSLAPSGSEQYF. DNA of the CDR3: TGTGCCAGCTCACTCGCCCCCTCGGGGTCCGAGCAGTACTTC.

There are a few counts of this clonotype. The chain has TRBV29-1 and TRBJ1-2; 7 nucleotides line up with TRBD1. With 6 bases clipped from V and 8 bases from J, the junction kept 21 bases outside the gene matches. The CDR3 spans 16 residues. CDR1 SQVTM and CDR2 ANQGSEA come from the germline V gene. CDR3 amino acids: CSVGMDRNYILWGYTF. The DNA for the CDR3 is TGCAGCGTGGGAATGGACAGGAATTACATTCTATGGGGCTACACCTTC.

A remark on this clonotype: The germline gene is not matched at one end of the junction; a read error may be the cause. The CDR3 loop is CASNPPGQESIDTQYF. For the CDR3, the DNA is TGTGCCAGCAACCCTCCGGGACAGGAGAGCATAGATACGCAGTATTTT. The rearrangement links TRBV7-9 to TRBJ2-3, with 8 bases that match TRBD1. This CDR3 region has 16 residues. Germline loops: CDR1 SEHNR, CDR2 FQNEAQ (reference sequence).

This clonotype was seen more than once but under ten times. Its ends do not fully match the called genes, so a read error is possible. V is TRBV4-1 and J is TRBJ2-2, with a weak D call TRBD1 (6 bases). Looked up from germline, CDR1 is MGHRA and CDR2 is YSYEKL. This CDR3 is 15 amino acids long. This CDR3 is CVSSQVGGTTGELFF. The DNA for the CDR3 is TGCGTCAGCAGCCAAGTAGGGGGAACCACCGGGGAGCTGTTTTTT.

The J gene is TRBJ1-4, the V gene TRBV7-8; D may be TRBD1 (5 bases). CDR1 and CDR2 (germline): SGHVS, FQNEAQ. The length of the CDR3 is 16 residues. The V end was cut by 3 bases, the J end by 5 bases, with 16 bases between. CDR3 sequence (DNA): TGTGCCAGCAGCTTGGGAGCGAGGGGTATCAATGAAAAACTGTTTTTT. This codes for CASSLGARGINEKLFF.

V and J are TRBV20-1 and TRBJ1-2, with 12 positions matching TRBD1. Germline lookup yields CDR1 DFQATT and CDR2 SNEGSKA (reference sequence). V shed 1 base, J shed 0 bases, and the junction held 9 bases outside the gene matches. This CDR3 is built from 18 residues. The CDR3 loop reads CSARGGRGQGAANYGYTF. The CDR3 nucleotides are TGCAGTGCTAGAGGCGGTAGGGGACAGGGGGCTGCTAACTATGGCTACACCTTC.

At least ten counts were recorded for this clonotype. This chain uses TRBV12-3 or TRBV12-4 with TRBJ2-7; D is possibly TRBD2 (6 bases). The CDR3 consists of 14 residues. Trimming removed 5 bases from V and 2 bases from J, with 13 bases in between. The CDR3: CASSPERVAYEQYF. For the CDR3, the DNA is TGTGCCAGCAGTCCCGAGCGGGTGGCCTACGAGCAGTACTTC.

The rearrangement links TRBV6-1 to TRBJ1-5; D unresolved. Germline V gene lookup returns CDR1 MNHNS and CDR2 SASEGT. V was pared by 3 bases and J by 0 bases, with 12 bases between. This CDR3 has 16 amino acids. The CDR3 DNA is TGTGCCAGCAGTGAGGAGAAGTCGTTTAGCAATCAGCCCCAGCATTTT. Protein sequence: CASSEEKSFSNQPQHF.

This clonotype was seen a few times. The chain employs TRBV7-9 and TRBJ2-2; possibly TRBD2 for D (5 bases). The CDR3 totals 14 residues. The ends were cut back, 7 bases at V and 7 bases at J, with 16 bases in the middle. The germline V gene has CDR1 SEHNR and CDR2 FQNEAQ (reference sequence). The CDR3 spells CASIGVDLGGELFF. CDR3 in DNA: TGTGCCAGCATCGGGGTAGACCTCGGCGGGGAGCTGTTTTTT.

This clonotype was seen a few times. The CDR3 protein is CASSFGSYGRADEQYF. In DNA, the CDR3 is TGTGCCAGCAGCTTCGGGAGTTACGGGAGGGCCGACGAGCAGTACTTC. V usage is TRBV11-2 and J usage is TRBJ2-7; 8 positions match TRBD2. V was pared by 3 bases and J by 5 bases, with 12 bases of the junction left unmatched. From germline, CDR1 is SGHAT and CDR2 FQNNGV. The CDR3 covers 16 residues. Drawing the rest from reference TRBV11-2 and TRBJ2-7, the complete variable domain is EAGVAQSPRYKIIEKRQSVAFWCNPISGHATLYWYQQILGQGPKLLIQFQNNGVVDDSQLPKDRFSAERLKGVDSTLKIQPAKLEDSAVYLCASSFGSYGRADEQYFGPGTRLTVT.

This chain links TRBV28 with TRBJ1-2, with D possibly being TRBD1 (5 bases). The CDR3 spans 15 residues. Germline V gives CDR1 MDHEN, CDR2 SYDVKM. V was trimmed by 5 bases and J by 0 bases, leaving 13 bases between them. DNA of the CDR3: TGTGCCAGCAGTCCGGGTGGCAGGGCTAACTATGGCTACACCTTC. Amino acids: CASSPGGRANYGYTF.

This clonotype has just one count. The CDR3 region is CASSLLSGKVGELFF. CDR3 nucleotides: TGTGCCAGCAGCTTACTTTCGGGGAAGGTCGGGGAGCTGTTTTTT. The V and J genes are TRBV7-9 and TRBJ2-2; D possibly corresponds to TRBD2 (5 bases). Trimming stripped 2 bases from V and 7 bases from J, with 14 bases between. Germline V CDR1 and CDR2: SEHNR, FQNEAQ (reference sequence). This CDR3 has 15 amino acids.

In this sample, this clonotype turned up a few times. V gene TRBV15 combines with J gene TRBJ2-7; the D is unclear. Germline V CDR1 and CDR2: LNHNV, YYDKDF (reference sequence). V gave up 4 bases and J gave up 7 bases, with 11 bases separating them. The CDR3 covers 12 residues. The CDR3 here is CATSTEKMEQYF. As DNA, the CDR3 is TGTGCCACCAGCACCGAGAAGATGGAGCAGTACTTC.

The V gene is TRBV6-5, the J gene TRBJ1-2; D perhaps matches TRBD1 (6 bases). This CDR3 is built from 13 residues. CDR1 and CDR2 (germline): MNHEY, SVGAGI. V lost 4 bases and J lost 4, with 10 bases in between. As DNA, the CDR3 is TGTGCCAGCAGTTTTTCGGACAGCTATGGCTACACCTTC. As protein: CASSFSDSYGYTF.

Here the CDR3 reads CASSFYETSGSYEQYF. CDR3 nucleotide sequence: TGCGCCAGCAGCTTTTATGAGACTAGCGGCTCCTACGAGCAGTACTTC. The chain employs TRBV5-1 and TRBJ2-7, with 9 positions matching TRBD2. V lost 2 bases and J lost 0; bases outside the gene matches: 6. CDR1 is SGHRS and CDR2 is YFSETQ in the germline V gene. CDR3 length: 16 residues.

The genes are TRBV2 and TRBJ2-2; D may correspond to TRBD1 or TRBD2 (7 bases each). V lost 7 bases and J lost 8, with 17 bases in between. The CDR3 consists of 14 residues. Germline V gene data show CDR1 as SNHLY and CDR2 as FYNNEI. The DNA for the CDR3 is TGTGCCAGCACCTGGGAGGGGGCGTTAGGGGAGCTGTTTTTT. Translated: CASTWEGALGELFF.

This clonotype was seen at least ten times. This chain joins TRBV7-2 and TRBJ2-7, with 8 bases lining up with TRBD1. The germline V gene encodes CDR1 SGHTA and CDR2 FQGNSA. This CDR3 comprises 19 residues. Trimming cost V 1 base and J 2 bases; bases outside gene matches: 16. The CDR3 is CASSLVGLQGAIIAYEQYF. CDR3 in DNA: TGTGCCAGCAGCTTAGTCGGTTTGCAGGGGGCGATAATAGCCTACGAGCAGTACTTC.

This chain joins TRBV3-1 and TRBJ2-5; 14 positions agree with TRBD2. Germline V gene data show CDR1 as LGHDT and CDR2 as YNNKEL (reference sequence). With 3 bases clipped from V and 7 bases from J, the junction kept 7 bases outside the gene matches. This CDR3 has 16 residues. CDR3 loop: CASSHRTSGGRVTQYF. The CDR3 DNA sequence: TGTGCCAGCAGCCATCGGACTAGCGGGGGGCGGGTGACCCAGTACTTC.